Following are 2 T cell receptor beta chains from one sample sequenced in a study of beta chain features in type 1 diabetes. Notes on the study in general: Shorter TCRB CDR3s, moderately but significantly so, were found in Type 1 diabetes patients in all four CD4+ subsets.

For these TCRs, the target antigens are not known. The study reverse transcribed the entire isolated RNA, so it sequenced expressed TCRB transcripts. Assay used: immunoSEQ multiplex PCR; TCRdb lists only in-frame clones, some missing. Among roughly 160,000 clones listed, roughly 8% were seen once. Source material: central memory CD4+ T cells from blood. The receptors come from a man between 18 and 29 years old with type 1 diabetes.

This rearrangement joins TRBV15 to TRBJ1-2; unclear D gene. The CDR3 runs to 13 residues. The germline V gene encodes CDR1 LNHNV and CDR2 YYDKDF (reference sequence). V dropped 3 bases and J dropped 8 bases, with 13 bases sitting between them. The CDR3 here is CATSSWESGGYTF. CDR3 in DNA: TGTGCCACCAGCAGCTGGGAGTCTGGAGGCTACACCTTC. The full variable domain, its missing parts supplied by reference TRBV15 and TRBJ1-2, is DAMVIQNPRYQVTQFGKPVTLSCSQTLNHNVMYWYQQKSSQAPKLLFHYYDKDFNNEADTPDNFQSRRPNTSFCFLDIRSPGLGDTAMYLCATSSWESGGYTFGSGTRLTVV.

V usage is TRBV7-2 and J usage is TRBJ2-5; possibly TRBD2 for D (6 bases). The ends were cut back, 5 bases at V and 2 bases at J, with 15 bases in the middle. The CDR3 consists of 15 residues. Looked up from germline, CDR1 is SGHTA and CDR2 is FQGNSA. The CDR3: CASSTMNGGQETQYF. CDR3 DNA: TGTGCCAGCAGCACTATGAATGGGGGGCAAGAGACCCAGTACTTC.